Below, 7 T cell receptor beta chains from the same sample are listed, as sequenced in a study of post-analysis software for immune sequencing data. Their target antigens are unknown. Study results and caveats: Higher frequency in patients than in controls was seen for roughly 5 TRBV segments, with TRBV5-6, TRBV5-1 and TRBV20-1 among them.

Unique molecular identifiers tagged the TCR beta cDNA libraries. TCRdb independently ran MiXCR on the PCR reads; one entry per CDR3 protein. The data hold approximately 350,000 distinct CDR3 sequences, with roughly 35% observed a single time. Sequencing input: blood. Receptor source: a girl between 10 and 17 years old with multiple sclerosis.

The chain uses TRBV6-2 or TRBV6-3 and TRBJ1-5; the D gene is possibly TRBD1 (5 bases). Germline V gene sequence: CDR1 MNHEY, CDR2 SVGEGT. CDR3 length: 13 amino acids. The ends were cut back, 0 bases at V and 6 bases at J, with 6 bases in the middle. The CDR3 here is CASSYSTVQPQHF. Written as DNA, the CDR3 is TGTGCCAGCAGTTACTCGACAGTTCAGCCCCAGCATTTT.

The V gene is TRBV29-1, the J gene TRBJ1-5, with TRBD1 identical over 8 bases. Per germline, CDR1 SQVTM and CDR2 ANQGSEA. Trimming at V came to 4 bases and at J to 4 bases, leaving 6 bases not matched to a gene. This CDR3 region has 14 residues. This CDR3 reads CSVVVQGGNQPQHF. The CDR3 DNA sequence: TGCAGCGTTGTTGTACAGGGGGGAAATCAGCCCCAGCATTTT.

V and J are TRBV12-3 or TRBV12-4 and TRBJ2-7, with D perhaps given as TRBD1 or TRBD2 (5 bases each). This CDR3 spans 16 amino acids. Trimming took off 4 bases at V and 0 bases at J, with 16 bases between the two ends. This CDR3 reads CASSWFPGRNSYEQYF. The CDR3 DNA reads TGTGCCAGCAGTTGGTTCCCGGGACGTAACTCCTACGAGCAGTACTTC.

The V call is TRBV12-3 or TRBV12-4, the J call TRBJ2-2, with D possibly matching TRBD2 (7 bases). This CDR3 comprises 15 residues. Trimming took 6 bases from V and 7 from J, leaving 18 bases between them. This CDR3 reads CASSAEAGAGGELFF. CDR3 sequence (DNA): TGTGCCAGCAGCGCTGAGGCGGGGGCCGGCGGGGAGCTGTTTTTT.

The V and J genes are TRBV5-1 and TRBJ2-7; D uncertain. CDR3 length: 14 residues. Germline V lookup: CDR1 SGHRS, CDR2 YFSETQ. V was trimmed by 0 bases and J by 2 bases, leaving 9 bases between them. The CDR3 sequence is CASSLGQSPYEQYF. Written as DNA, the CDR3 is TGCGCCAGCAGCTTGGGGCAGTCCCCCTACGAGCAGTACTTC.

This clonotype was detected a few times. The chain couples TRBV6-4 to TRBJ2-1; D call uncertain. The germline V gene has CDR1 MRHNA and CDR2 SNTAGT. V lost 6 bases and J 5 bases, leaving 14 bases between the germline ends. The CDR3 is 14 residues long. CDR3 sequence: CASSPVGHDNEQFF. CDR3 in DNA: TGTGCCAGCAGCCCCGTGGGCCACGACAATGAGCAGTTCTTC.

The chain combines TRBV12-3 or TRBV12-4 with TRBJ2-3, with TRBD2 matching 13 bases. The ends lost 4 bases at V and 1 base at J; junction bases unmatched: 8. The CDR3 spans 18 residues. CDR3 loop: CASSSLAGGLLGTDTQYF. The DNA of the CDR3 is TGTGCCAGCAGTTCACTAGCGGGGGGGCTCTTGGGCACAGATACGCAGTATTTT.